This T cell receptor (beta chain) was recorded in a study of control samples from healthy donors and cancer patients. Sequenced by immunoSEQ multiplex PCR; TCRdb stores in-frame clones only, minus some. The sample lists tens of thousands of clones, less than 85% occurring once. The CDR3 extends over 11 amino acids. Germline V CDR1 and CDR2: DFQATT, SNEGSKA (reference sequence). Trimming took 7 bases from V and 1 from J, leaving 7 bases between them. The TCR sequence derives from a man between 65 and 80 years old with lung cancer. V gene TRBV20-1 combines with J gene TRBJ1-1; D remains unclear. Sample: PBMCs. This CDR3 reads CSGRRNTEAFF. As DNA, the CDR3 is TGCAGTGGTCGCCGGAACACTGAAGCTTTCTTT.